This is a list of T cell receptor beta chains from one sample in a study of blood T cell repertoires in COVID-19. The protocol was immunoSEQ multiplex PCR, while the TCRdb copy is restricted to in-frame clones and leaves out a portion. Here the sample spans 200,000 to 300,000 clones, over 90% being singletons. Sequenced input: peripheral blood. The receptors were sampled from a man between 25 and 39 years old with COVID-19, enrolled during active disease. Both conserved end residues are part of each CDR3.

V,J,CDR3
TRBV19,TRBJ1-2,CASSSRGTGNKNYGYTF
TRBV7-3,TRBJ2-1,CASSLQGGAFNEQFF
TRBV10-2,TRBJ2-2,CASRLAGGPTGELFF
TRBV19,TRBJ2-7,CASKFAAGDSYEQYF
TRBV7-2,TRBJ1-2,CASSLEAGEGYGYTF
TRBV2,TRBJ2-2,CASSPGGRETGELFF
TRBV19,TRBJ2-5,CASSSSGLAGVETQYF
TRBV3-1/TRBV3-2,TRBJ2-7,CASSQGTGGAFPYEQYF
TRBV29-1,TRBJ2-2,CSVEVGFQGGELFF
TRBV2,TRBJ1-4,CASSAREANEKLFF
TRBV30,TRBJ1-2,CAWSVDSIRGYTF
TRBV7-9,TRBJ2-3,CASSLYMAGGHTDTQYF
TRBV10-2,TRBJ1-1,CASSRTQGLWDTEAFF
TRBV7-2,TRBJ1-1,CASSTPQGAATEAFF
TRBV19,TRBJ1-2,CASSGRDRVHGYTF
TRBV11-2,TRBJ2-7,CASSSRLRDSTYEQYF
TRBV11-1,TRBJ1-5,CASSLGVGRPQHF
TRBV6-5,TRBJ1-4,CASSYSGGKLFF
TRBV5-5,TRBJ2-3,CASSLSTGGIADTQYF
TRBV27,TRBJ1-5,CASSRRARNQPQHF
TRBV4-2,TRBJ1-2,CASSQENPLIHQRDYGYTF
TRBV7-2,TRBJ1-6,CASSQGQGELNSPLHF
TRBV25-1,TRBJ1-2,CASRQGKDGYTF
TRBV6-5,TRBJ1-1,CASSTPGHPKTEAFF
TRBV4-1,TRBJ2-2,CASSRRPAGLVSAGELFF
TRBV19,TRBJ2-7,CASRNLLPGQGTHEQYF
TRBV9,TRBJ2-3,CASSVGPVGRDTQYF
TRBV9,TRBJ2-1,CASSRDSSSYNEQFF
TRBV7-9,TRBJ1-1,CASSHGEGHTEAFF
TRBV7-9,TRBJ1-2,CASSLAGVTYGYTF
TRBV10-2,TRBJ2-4,CASSPAGQGAKNIQYF
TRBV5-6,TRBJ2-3,CASSLRQGTDTQYF
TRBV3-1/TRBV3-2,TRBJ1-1,CASSPRTGGNTEAFF
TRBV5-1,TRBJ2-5,CASSLVAIQGIRETQYF
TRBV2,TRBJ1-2,CASSGGQGINGYTF
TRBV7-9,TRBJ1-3,CASSPGGRGRNTIYF
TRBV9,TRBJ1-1,CASSVVTGVEAFF
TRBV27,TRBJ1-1,CASSRSKFPGQGNTEAFF
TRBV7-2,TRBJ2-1,CASSLNPGTRFSNEQFF
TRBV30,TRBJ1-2,CAPSRGWEGYTF
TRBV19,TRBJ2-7,CASSSGGAREQYF
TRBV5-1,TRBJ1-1,CASSYPREGTEAFF
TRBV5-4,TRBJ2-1,CASSLASGANEQFF
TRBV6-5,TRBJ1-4,CASRRTGFEKLFF
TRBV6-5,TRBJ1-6,CASRTGLNSPLHF
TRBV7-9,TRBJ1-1,CASSLEAMLSEAFF
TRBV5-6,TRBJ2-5,CASSLARLFSTSGQETQYF
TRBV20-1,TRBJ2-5,CSASLAGQETQYF
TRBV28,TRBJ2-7,CASSPWDRQYEQYF
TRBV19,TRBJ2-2,CASSIAQGFVTGELFF
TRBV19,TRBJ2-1,CATTPGFISYNEQFF
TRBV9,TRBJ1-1,CASSSRQGGNTEAFF
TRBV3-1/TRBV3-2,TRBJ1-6,CASSQVQINSPLHF
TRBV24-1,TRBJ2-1,CATSDYGQGGNEQFF
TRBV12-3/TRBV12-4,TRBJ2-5,CASSGGSETQYF
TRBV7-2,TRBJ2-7,CASSLAGGRGTYEQYF
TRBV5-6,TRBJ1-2,CASSLWLWGTGEDYGYTF
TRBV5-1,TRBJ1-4,CASSPGQDEKLFF
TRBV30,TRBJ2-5,CAWSVQGRETQYF